These T cell receptor beta chains were read from a single sample in a study of long-term antiretroviral therapy in people with HIV. Clones were read by immunoSEQ multiplex PCR, and TCRdb kept only the in-frame ones, dropping some. The table has some 35,000 clones, roughly 87% seen once; the top ten hold roughly 6.1%. The sample here was unsorted PBMCs, taken 0.6 years after starting antiretroviral therapy. These receptors originate from a young man with HIV. Each CDR3 is given with its conserved first and last residue. D genes are given only for firm matches. Size tells how often a clone was seen (once, few, many) or the class of an expanded clone, and some rows leave it out.

14,TRBJ1-2,.,.,TRBV27,CASSLAPGDYGYTF,TGTGCCAGCAGTTTGGCCCCGGGTGACTATGGCTACACCTTC
15,TRBJ1-3,.,once,TRBV10-3,CAISESPGSGNTIYF,TGTGCCATCAGTGAGTCCCCCGGCTCTGGAAACACCATATATTTT
12,TRBJ2-7,.,few,TRBV19,CASKGEGYEQYF,TGTGCCAGTAAGGGTGAGGGCTACGAGCAGTACTTC
15,TRBJ2-2,.,.,TRBV2,CASSELGQFTGELFF,TGTGCCAGCAGTGAATTAGGACAGTTCACCGGGGAGCTGTTTTTT
12,TRBJ2-2,.,once,TRBV4-2,CASSEGSGELFF,TGTGCCAGCAGCGAAGGGAGTGGGGAGCTGTTTTTT
14,TRBJ1-4,.,few,TRBV19,CASSTLLPTARLFF,TGTGCCAGTAGTACCTTACTACCGACGGCTAGACTGTTTTTT
10,TRBJ1-1,.,.,TRBV6-5,CASGPSEAFF,TGTGCCAGCGGACCTTCTGAAGCTTTCTTT
14,TRBJ2-7,TRBD2,.,TRBV2,CASSGTSGTPQQYF,TGTGCCAGCAGTGGGACTAGCGGAACCCCCCAGCAGTACTTC
15,TRBJ2-3,TRBD2,.,TRBV9,CASSVSSGAGVTQYF,TGTGCCAGCAGCGTATCGTCGGGCGCGGGGGTTACGCAGTATTTT
11,TRBJ2-1,.,once,TRBV7-8,CASSLAYEQFF,TGTGCCAGCAGCCTAGCGTATGAGCAGTTCTTC
18,TRBJ1-3,TRBD1,.,TRBV6-4,CASSDSTTGDLSGNTIYF,TGTGCCAGCAGTGACTCGACGACAGGGGATTTGTCTGGAAACACCATATATTTT
15,TRBJ1-2,.,few,TRBV7-9,CASSHAGAPLYGYTF,TGTGCCAGCAGCCACGCCGGGGCGCCCCTCTATGGCTACACCTTC
12,TRBJ1-2,TRBD1,.,TRBV7-2,CASSPRTGDYTF,TGTGCCAGCAGCCCACGGACAGGGGACTACACCTTC
15,TRBJ2-1,.,.,TRBV27,CASSWAMTSNNEQFF,TGTGCCAGCAGTTGGGCGATGACCAGTAACAATGAGCAGTTCTTC
18,TRBJ2-7,TRBD1,.,TRBV7-9,CASSLGTGVDFISYEQYF,TGTGCCAGCAGCTTAGGAACAGGGGTCGATTTCATCTCCTACGAGCAGTACTTC
13,TRBJ2-1,TRBD1,.,TRBV30,CAWSLGQDNEQFF,TGTGCCTGGAGTTTGGGACAGGACAATGAGCAGTTCTTC
13,TRBJ1-2,TRBD1,.,TRBV19,CASTTTGSGGYTF,TGTGCCAGTACCACGACAGGGTCCGGTGGCTACACCTTC
14,TRBJ1-2,.,.,TRBV4-3,CASSRGQGNYGYTF,TGCGCCAGCAGCCGAGGCCAGGGGAACTATGGCTACACCTTC
13,TRBJ1-5,.,.,TRBV2,CASRAGVGQPQHF,TGTGCCAGCAGGGCAGGGGTAGGTCAGCCCCAGCATTTT
15,TRBJ2-1,TRBD2,.,TRBV19,CASQWRTSGGNEQFF,TGTGCCAGTCAGTGGAGGACTAGCGGGGGTAATGAGCAGTTCTTC
13,TRBJ2-7,TRBD1,.,TRBV5-4,CASSPGWDSEQYF,TGTGCCAGCAGCCCGGGTTGGGACAGCGAGCAGTACTTC
16,TRBJ2-6,.,.,TRBV19,CASTDWDPSRANVLTF,TGTGCCAGTACTGACTGGGACCCTTCTAGGGCCAACGTCCTGACTTTC
15,TRBJ2-1,TRBD2,.,TRBV10-3,CATRRGGQADNEQFF,TGTGCCACCCGGCGGGGGGGGCAGGCGGACAATGAGCAGTTCTTC
15,TRBJ1-1,.,.,TRBV4-1,CASSQGQDWNTEAFF,TGCGCCAGCAGCCAAGGGCAAGATTGGAACACTGAAGCTTTCTTT
16,TRBJ2-7,TRBD1,.,TRBV6-7,CASSPTLRGRKWEQYF,TGTGCCAGCAGTCCTACTCTCAGGGGGCGCAAATGGGAGCAGTACTTC
11,TRBJ2-1,.,.,TRBV6-5,CASSQGSEQFF,TGTGCCAGCAGCCAAGGGAGTGAGCAGTTCTTC
11,TRBJ2-2,.,.,TRBV5-1,CASSLAGELFF,TGCGCCAGCAGCTTGGCCGGGGAGCTGTTTTTT
12,TRBJ2-7,.,once,TRBV18,CASSPLGGRPYF,TGTGCCAGCTCACCGTTGGGGGGCCGCCCCTACTTC
15,TRBJ2-1,TRBD2,.,TRBV5-4,CASSSSGRADNEQFF,TGTGCCAGCAGTTCTAGCGGGAGAGCGGACAATGAGCAGTTCTTC